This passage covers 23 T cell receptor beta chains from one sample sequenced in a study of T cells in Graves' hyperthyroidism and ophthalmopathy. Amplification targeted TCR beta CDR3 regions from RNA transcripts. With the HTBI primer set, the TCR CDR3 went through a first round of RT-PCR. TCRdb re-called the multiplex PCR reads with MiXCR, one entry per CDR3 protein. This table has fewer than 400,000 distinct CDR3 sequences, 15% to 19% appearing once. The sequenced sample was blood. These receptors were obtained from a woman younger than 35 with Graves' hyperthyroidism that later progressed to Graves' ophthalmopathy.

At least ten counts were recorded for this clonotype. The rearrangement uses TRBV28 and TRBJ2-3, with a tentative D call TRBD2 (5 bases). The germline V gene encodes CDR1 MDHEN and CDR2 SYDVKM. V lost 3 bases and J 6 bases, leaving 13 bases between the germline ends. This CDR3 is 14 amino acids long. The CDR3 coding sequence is TGTGCCAGCAGTTTTACGGGATCCACGGATACGCAGTATTTT. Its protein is CASSFTGSTDTQYF.

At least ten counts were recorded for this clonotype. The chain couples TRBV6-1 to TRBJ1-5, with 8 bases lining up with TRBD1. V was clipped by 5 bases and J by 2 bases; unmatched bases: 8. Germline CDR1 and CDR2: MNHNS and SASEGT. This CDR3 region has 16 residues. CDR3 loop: CASSPTGGQGNQPQHF. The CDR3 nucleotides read TGTGCCAGCAGTCCGACCGGGGGACAGGGCAATCAGCCCCAGCATTTT.

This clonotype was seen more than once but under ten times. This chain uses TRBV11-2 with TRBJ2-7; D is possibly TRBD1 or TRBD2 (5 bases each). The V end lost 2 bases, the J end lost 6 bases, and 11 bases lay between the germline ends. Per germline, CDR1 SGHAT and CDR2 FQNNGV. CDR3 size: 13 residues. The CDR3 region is CASSLRWGSEQYF. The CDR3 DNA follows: TGTGCCAGCAGCTTAAGGTGGGGGAGCGAGCAGTACTTC.

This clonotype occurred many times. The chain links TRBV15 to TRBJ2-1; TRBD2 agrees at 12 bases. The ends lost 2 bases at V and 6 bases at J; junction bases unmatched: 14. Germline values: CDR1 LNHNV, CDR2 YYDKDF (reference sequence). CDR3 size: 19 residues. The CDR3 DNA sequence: TGTGCCACCAGCAGAAAAATTTTAAGACTAGCGGGAGAACGCAATGAGCAGTTCTTC. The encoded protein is CATSRKILRLAGERNEQFF.

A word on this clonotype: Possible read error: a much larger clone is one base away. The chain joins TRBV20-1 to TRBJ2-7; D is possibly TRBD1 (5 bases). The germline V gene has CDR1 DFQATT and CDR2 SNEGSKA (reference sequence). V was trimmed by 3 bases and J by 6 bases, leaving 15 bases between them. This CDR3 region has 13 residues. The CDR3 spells CSASPDTVREQYF. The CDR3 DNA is TGCAGTGCTAGTCCGGACACCGTCCGCGAGCAGTACTTC.

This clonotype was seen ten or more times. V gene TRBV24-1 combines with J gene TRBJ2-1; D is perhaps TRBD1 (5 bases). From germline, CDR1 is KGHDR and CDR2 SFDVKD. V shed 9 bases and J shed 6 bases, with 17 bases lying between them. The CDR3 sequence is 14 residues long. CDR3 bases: TGTGCCACCGCCCTGGACAACTCCAGCAATGAGCAGTTCTTC. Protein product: CATALDNSSNEQFF.

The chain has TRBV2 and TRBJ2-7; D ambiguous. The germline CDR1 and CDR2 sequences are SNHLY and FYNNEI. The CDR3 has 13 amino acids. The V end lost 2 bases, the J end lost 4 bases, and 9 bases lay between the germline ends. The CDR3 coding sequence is TGTGCCAGCAGTGAAAACCGAGATTACGAGCAGTACTTC. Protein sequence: CASSENRDYEQYF.

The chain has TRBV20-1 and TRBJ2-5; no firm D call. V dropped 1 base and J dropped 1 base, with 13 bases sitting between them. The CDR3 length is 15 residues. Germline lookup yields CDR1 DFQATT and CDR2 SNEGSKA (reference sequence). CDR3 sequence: CSARGSLTIQETQYF. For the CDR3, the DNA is TGCAGTGCTAGAGGTTCCCTAACGATCCAAGAGACCCAGTACTTC.

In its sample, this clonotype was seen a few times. The CDR3 DNA sequence: TGTGCCAGCAGCCAAGATTGGGACAGTCTAAACATTCAGTACTTC. Amino acids: CASSQDWDSLNIQYF. The rearrangement uses TRBV4-2 and TRBJ2-4; 7 bases fit TRBD1. J gave up 6 bases and V 0 bases, and 5 bases lay outside the gene matches. The CDR3 has 15 residues. The germline V gene encodes CDR1 LGHNA and CDR2 YNFKEQ.

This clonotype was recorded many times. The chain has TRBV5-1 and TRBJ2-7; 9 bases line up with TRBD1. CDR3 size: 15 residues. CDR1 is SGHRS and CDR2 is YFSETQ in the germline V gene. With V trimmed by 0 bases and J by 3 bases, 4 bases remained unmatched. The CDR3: CASSLGDREVYEQYF. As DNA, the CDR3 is TGCGCCAGCAGCTTGGGGGACAGGGAAGTCTACGAGCAGTACTTC.

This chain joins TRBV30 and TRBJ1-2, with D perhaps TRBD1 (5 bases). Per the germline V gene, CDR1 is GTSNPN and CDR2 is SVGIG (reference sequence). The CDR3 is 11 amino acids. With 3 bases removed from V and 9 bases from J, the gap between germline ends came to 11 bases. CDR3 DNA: TGTGCCTGGAGCCGGGACGTGCGCTACACCTTC. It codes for CAWSRDVRYTF.

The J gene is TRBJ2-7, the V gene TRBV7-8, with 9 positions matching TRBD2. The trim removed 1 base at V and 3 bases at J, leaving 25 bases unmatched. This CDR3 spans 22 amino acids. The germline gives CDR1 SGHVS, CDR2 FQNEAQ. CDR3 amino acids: CASSLVWGFRLIAGAGVYEQYF. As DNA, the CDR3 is TGTGCCAGCAGCTTAGTATGGGGCTTTCGGTTGATAGCGGGAGCGGGAGTCTACGAGCAGTACTTC.

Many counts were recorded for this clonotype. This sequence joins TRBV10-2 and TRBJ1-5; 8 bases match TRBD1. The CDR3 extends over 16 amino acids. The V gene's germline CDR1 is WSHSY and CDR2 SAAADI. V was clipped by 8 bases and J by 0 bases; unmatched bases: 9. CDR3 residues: CASRKGQGASNQPQHF. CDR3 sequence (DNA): TGCGCCAGCCGTAAGGGGCAGGGGGCTAGCAATCAGCCCCAGCATTTT.

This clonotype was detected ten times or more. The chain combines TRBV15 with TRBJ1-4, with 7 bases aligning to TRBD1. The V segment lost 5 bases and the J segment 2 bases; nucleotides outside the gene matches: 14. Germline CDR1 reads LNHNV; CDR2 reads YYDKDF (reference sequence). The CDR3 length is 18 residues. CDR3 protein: CATSASGTEGSTNEKLFF. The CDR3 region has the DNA TGTGCCACCAGCGCCTCTGGGACAGAGGGGTCGACTAATGAAAAACTGTTTTTT.

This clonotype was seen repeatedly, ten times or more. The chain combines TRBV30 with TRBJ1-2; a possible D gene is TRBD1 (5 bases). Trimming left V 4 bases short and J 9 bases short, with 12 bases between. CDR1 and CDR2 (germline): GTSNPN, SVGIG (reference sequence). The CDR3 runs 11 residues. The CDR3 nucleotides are TGTGCCTGGACTAGGGGATTACGCTACACCTTC. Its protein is CAWTRGLRYTF.

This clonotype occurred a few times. CDR3 amino acids: CSARDVGGADTEAFF. The CDR3 DNA is TGCAGTGCTAGAGATGTGGGAGGGGCGGACACTGAAGCTTTCTTT. The chain recombines TRBV20-1 with TRBJ1-1; D is perhaps TRBD1 (5 bases). The V gene lost 0 bases and the J gene lost 3 bases, with 14 bases spanning the gap. Germline V gene sequence: CDR1 DFQATT, CDR2 SNEGSKA (reference sequence). CDR3 length: 15 amino acids.

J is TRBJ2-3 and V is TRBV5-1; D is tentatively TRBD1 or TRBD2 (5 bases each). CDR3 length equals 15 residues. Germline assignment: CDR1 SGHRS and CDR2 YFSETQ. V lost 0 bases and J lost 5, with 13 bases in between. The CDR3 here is CASSLETPRGDTQYF. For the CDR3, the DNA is TGCGCCAGCAGCTTGGAGACCCCGAGGGGAGATACGCAGTATTTT.

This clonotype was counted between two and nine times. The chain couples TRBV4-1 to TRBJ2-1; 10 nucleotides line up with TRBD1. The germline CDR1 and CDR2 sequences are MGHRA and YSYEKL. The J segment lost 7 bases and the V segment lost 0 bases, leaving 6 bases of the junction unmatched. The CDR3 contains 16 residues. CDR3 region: CASSQDVGQGWNEQFF. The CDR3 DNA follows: TGCGCCAGCAGCCAAGATGTGGGACAGGGGTGGAATGAGCAGTTCTTC.

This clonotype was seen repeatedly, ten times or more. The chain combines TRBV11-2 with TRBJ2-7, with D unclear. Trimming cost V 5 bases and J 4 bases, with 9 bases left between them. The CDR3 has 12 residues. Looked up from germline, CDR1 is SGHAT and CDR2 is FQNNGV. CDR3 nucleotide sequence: TGTGCCAGCAGCGTTGGGTCTTACGAGCAGTACTTC. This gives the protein CASSVGSYEQYF.

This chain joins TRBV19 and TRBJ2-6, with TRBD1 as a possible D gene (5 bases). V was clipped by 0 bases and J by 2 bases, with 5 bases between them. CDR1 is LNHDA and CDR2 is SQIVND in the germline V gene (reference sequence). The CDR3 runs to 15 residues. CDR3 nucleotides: TGTGCCAGTAGTATAGACAGGGCTGGGGCCAACGTCCTGACTTTC. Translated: CASSIDRAGANVLTF. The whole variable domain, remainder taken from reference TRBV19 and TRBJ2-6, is DGGITQSPKYLFRKEGQNVTLSCEQNLNHDAMYWYRQDPGQGLRLIYYSQIVNDFQKGDIAEGYSVSREKKESFPLTVTSAQKNPTAFYLCASSIDRAGANVLTFGAGSRLTVL.

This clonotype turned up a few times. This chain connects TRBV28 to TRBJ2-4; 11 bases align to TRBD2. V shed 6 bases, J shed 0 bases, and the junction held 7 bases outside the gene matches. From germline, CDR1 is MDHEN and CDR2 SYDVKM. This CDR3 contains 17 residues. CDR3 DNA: TGTGCCAGCAGGCAAATACTAGCGGGGGTAGCCAAAAACATTCAGTACTTC. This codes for CASRQILAGVAKNIQYF.

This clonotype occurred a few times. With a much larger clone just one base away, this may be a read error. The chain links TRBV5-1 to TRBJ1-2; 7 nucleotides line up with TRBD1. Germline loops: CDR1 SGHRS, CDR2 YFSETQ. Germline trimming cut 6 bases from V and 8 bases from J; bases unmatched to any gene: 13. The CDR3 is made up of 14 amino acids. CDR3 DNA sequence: TGCGCCAGCAACGATGTACAGGGGAAGGGCGGCTACACCTTC. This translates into CASNDVQGKGGYTF.

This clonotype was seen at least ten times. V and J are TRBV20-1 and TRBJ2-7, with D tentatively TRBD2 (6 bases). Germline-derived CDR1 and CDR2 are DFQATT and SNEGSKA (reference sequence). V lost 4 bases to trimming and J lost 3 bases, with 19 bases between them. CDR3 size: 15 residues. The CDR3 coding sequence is TGCAGTGCTACCCCCCTACCTAGCGACTTCTACGAGCAGTACTTC. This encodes CSATPLPSDFYEQYF.